This TCR beta chain was identified in a study of T cells in tuberculosis. The data were produced by immunoSEQ multiplex PCR, yet TCRdb's version contains in-frame clones alone and is incomplete. The data show about 30,000 clones, more than 85% seen once. Stated time point: new active TB diagnosis, blood taken before or within 7 days of starting treatment. Findings and caveats of the study: Smaller alpha distances in active tuberculosis partly reflected shorter CDR3-alpha lengths. Smaller distances to GMM-specific TCRs suggested their expansion in active tuberculosis. Cases with active tuberculosis were adults, while controls were adolescents. A GMM-specific repertoire classifier reached roughly 87% accuracy, AUROC 0.90.

On this clone itself: The antigen remains unidentified.

The source material was PBMCs, sampled at tuberculosis diagnosis. The receptor comes from an adult with tuberculosis.

The CDR3 DNA follows: TGTGCCAGCAGGTCCTTACTAGCGGGGAGCACAGATACGCAGTATTTT. It translates to CASRSLLAGSTDTQYF. The V and J genes are TRBV5-4 and TRBJ2-3; 10 nucleotides match TRBD2. The V and J ends lost 5 bases and 0 bases, in that order; junction bases with no gene match: 6. The CDR3 runs to 16 residues. Germline V gene data show CDR1 as SGHNT and CDR2 as YYREEE (reference sequence). The variable domain in full, with the rest retrieved from reference TRBV5-4 and TRBJ2-3, is ETGVTQSPTHLIKTRGQQVTLRCSSQSGHNTVSWYQQALGQGPQFIFQYYREEENGRGNFPPRFSGLQFPNYSSELNVNALELDDSALYLCASRSLLAGSTDTQYFGPGTRLTVL.